A single sample gave rise to the 13 T cell receptor beta chains below, sequenced in a study of CD8+ T cells in alopecia areata (dated by TCRdb to 2016 to 2019). The library was generated by the immunoSEQ multiplex PCR assay. For TCR sequencing, RNA was extracted from every sample and reverse transcribed into cDNA to serve as template. TCRdb stores this immuneACCESS table with in-frame sequences only. Part of the clones is absent; in the studies checked, under half of the shortfall reflects unresolved V genes, and no reason is known for the rest. The table for this sample lists approximately 150,000 clones; 50% to 65% of them were counted only once. The ten largest clones add up to more than 13% of the sample. The time point tag for this specimen amounts to: 20 to 30 weeks on oral tofacitinib. The sample's treatment or condition, from its label and the paper: oral pan-JAK inhibitor, 5-10 mg twice daily.

The material was CD4+ T cells sorted from blood, obtained at week 24, from a patient treated with tofacitinib. These receptors were collected from a human donor with alopecia areata.

This rearrangement joins TRBV5-6 to TRBJ1-3; D is ambiguous. The CDR3 is made up of 18 amino acids. Trimming took 2 bases from V and 0 from J, leaving 18 bases between them. CDR1 is SGHDT, CDR2 YYEEEE, per germline. CDR3 sequence reads: CASSFNGVVIRSGNTIYF. As DNA, the CDR3 is TGTGCCAGCAGCTTCAACGGGGTTGTGATCCGCTCTGGAAACACCATATATTTT.

This chain connects TRBV25-1 to TRBJ2-7, with 14 bases lining up with TRBD2. The CDR3 sequence is 15 residues long. The V gene end was trimmed by 10 bases and the J gene end by 0 bases; junction bases not matched to a gene: 5. Germline V gives CDR1 MGHDK, CDR2 SYGVNS. CDR3 sequence (DNA): TGTGCCACCACCGGGACTAGCGGGAGCTCCTACGAGCAGTACTTC. Protein sequence: CATTGTSGSSYEQYF.

This chain links TRBV9 with TRBJ1-6; D not certain. The CDR3 is 14 residues long. Germline V gene data show CDR1 as SGDLS and CDR2 as YYNGEE. V lost 0 bases and J lost 4, with 5 bases in between. The CDR3 spells CASSVDSYNSPLHF. For the CDR3, the DNA is TGTGCCAGCAGCGTAGACAGTTATAATTCACCCCTCCACTTT.

The rearrangement uses TRBV29-1 and TRBJ2-1, with D unresolved. The CDR3 length is 16 residues. The germline CDR1 and CDR2 sequences are SQVTM and ANQGSEA. V lost 3 bases and J 4 bases, leaving 19 bases between the germline ends. The CDR3 here is CSVEPLDARNYNEQFF. CDR3 bases: TGCAGCGTTGAGCCCCTCGACGCACGGAATTACAATGAGCAGTTCTTC.

The sample holds one count of this clone. The chain joins TRBV30 to TRBJ2-2, with 7 bases fitting TRBD2. Losses at the gene ends were 3 bases for V and 0 bases for J; bases not matched to a gene: 4. Germline V CDR1 and CDR2: GTSNPN, SVGIG (reference sequence). CDR3 size: 15 residues. This CDR3 is CAWRTSGTNTGELFF. CDR3 nucleotides: TGTGCCTGGAGGACGAGCGGGACGAACACCGGGGAGCTGTTTTTT.

The chain couples TRBV27 to TRBJ2-5; D is possibly TRBD2 (6 bases). The V gene lost 5 bases and the J gene lost 4 bases, with 20 bases spanning the gap. The CDR3 length is 16 residues. Germline CDR1 MNHEY, CDR2 SMNVEV (reference sequence). For the CDR3, the DNA is TGTGCCAGCAGTGCTCAACGTCGGGGACTTTCAGAGACCCAGTACTTC. Amino acid sequence: CASSAQRRGLSETQYF.

This clone appeared a few times. This chain joins TRBV15 and TRBJ2-1; 12 nucleotides match TRBD1. Looked up from germline, CDR1 is LNHNV and CDR2 is YYDKDF (reference sequence). V was clipped by 7 bases and J by 9 bases; unmatched bases: 7. The CDR3 spans 14 residues. CDR3 nucleotides: TGTGCCACCACCGGGACAGGGGGCATCGGTGAGCAGTTCTTC. Its translation is CATTGTGGIGEQFF.

The V and J genes are TRBV2 and TRBJ1-2; D gene uncertain. The length of the CDR3 is 14 residues. Trimming cost V 3 bases and J 0 bases, with 8 bases left between them. CDR1 SNHLY and CDR2 FYNNEI come from the germline V gene. The CDR3 sequence: CASSDSISNYGYTF. The CDR3 DNA reads as TGTGCCAGCAGTGACTCGATCTCTAACTATGGCTACACCTTC.

The chain recombines TRBV7-9 with TRBJ1-2, with D possibly being TRBD1 (5 bases). Trimming shortened V by 5 bases and J by 8 bases, and 12 bases separated the two germline ends. Per germline, CDR1 SEHNR and CDR2 FQNEAQ (reference sequence). This CDR3 comprises 12 residues. CDR3 coding DNA: TGTGCCAGCAGCCACCCTCAGGGCGGCTACACCTTC. This encodes CASSHPQGGYTF. Full variable domain (rest looked up from reference TRBV7-9 and TRBJ1-2): DTGVSQNPRHKITKRGQNVTFRCDPISEHNRLYWYRQTLGQGPEFLTYFQNEAQLEKSRLLSDRFSAERPKGSFSTLEIQRTEQGDSAMYLCASSHPQGGYTFGSGTRLTVV.

There are a few counts of this clone. V usage is TRBV9 and J usage is TRBJ1-4; TRBD1 is a possible D gene (5 bases). CDR1 SGDLS and CDR2 YYNGEE come from the germline V gene. Trimming removed 1 base at V and 8 bases at J, with 12 bases between. This CDR3 has 14 residues. CDR3 nucleotides: TGTGCCAGCAGCGTATCCAGGGACCGGGAAAAACTGTTTTTT. Encoded protein: CASSVSRDREKLFF.

This sequence joins TRBV18 and TRBJ2-3; D is uncertain. The length of the CDR3 is 13 residues. V was clipped by 6 bases and J by 4 bases, with 11 bases between them. Germline CDR1 KGHSH, CDR2 LQKENI. The CDR3, as DNA: TGTGCCAGCTCCCCTCCTCCATCAGATACGCAGTATTTT. Protein product: CASSPPPSDTQYF.

The V and J genes are TRBV2 and TRBJ2-5, with 10 bases matching TRBD1. The ends lost 6 bases at V and 5 bases at J; junction bases unmatched: 12. Germline V gives CDR1 SNHLY, CDR2 FYNNEI. The CDR3 contains 16 residues. CDR3 in DNA: TGTGCCAGCAGACGACAGGGGGCTTTACGGCGGGAGACCCAGTACTTC. Its translation is CASRRQGALRRETQYF.

The DNA for the CDR3 is TGCAGCGTTGAGCAACCGGGGGCTGAAGCTTTCTTT. Protein: CSVEQPGAEAFF. The rearrangement joins TRBV29-1 to TRBJ1-1; D is perhaps TRBD1 (5 bases). The CDR3 is 12 residues long. Germline-derived CDR1 and CDR2 are SQVTM and ANQGSEA. Trimming left V 3 bases short and J 6 bases short, with 11 bases between.